These T cell receptor beta chains were read from a single sample in a study of early T cells in non-severe SARS-CoV-2 infection. Each CDR3 protein gets one entry after TCRdb re-called the 5' RACE reads with MiXCR. This sample has under 140,000 distinct CDR3 sequences; 10% to 15% occur once, and the top ten carry approximately 3.8%. This material consisted of whole blood, taken at baseline. The receptors stem from an adult who was a healthcare worker with PCR-confirmed SARS-CoV-2 infection or an uninfected control (not recorded which). The CDR3 runs from the conserved cysteine through the conserved F or W. The D gene is left open where the match is weak. Not all rows give a size; the values are once, few, many and, for expanded clones, a class.

J gene: TRBJ2-3
clone size: .
D gene: TRBD2
V gene: TRBV5-1
CDR3 protein: CASRAGGTTDTQYF
CDR3 DNA: TGCGCCAGCAGGGCGGGGGGAACCACAGATACGCAGTATTTT

J gene: TRBJ2-1
clone size: .
D gene: .
V gene: TRBV15
CDR3 protein: CATSREGGEQFF
CDR3 DNA: TGTGCCACCAGCAGAGAGGGTGGTGAGCAGTTCTTC

J gene: TRBJ2-7
clone size: .
D gene: TRBD1
V gene: TRBV7-9
CDR3 protein: CASSPQGASSYEQYF
CDR3 DNA: TGTGCCAGCAGCCCCCAGGGGGCGAGCTCCTACGAGCAGTACTTC

J gene: TRBJ2-5
clone size: many
D gene: TRBD2
V gene: TRBV20-1
CDR3 protein: CSAHSGGLVRETQYF
CDR3 DNA: TGCAGTGCTCACTCGGGGGGACTAGTGCGTGAGACCCAGTACTTC

J gene: TRBJ2-7
clone size: few
D gene: .
V gene: TRBV6-2/TRBV6-3
CDR3 protein: CASTSPGTPPYEQYF
CDR3 DNA: TGTGCCAGCACCTCGCCCGGGACACCACCCTACGAGCAGTACTTC

J gene: TRBJ2-7
clone size: .
D gene: .
V gene: TRBV27
CDR3 protein: CASSFLGRAYEQYF
CDR3 DNA: TGTGCCAGCAGTTTCCTCGGGCGGGCCTACGAGCAGTACTTC

J gene: TRBJ2-1
clone size: few
D gene: TRBD1
V gene: TRBV20-1
CDR3 protein: CSPGQGGNEQFF
CDR3 DNA: TGCAGTCCCGGACAGGGAGGAAATGAGCAGTTCTTC

J gene: TRBJ2-3
clone size: .
D gene: TRBD2
V gene: TRBV5-1
CDR3 protein: CASSLGTSGRATQYF
CDR3 DNA: TGCGCCAGCAGCCTTGGGACTAGCGGGAGGGCTACGCAGTATTTT

J gene: TRBJ1-5
clone size: few
D gene: TRBD1
V gene: TRBV5-1
CDR3 protein: CASSSGTGPYNQPQHF
CDR3 DNA: TGCGCCAGCAGCTCGGGGACAGGCCCTTACAATCAGCCCCAGCATTTT

J gene: TRBJ1-1
clone size: few
D gene: .
V gene: TRBV7-9
CDR3 protein: CASSFTGLNTEAFF
CDR3 DNA: TGTGCCAGCAGCTTCACAGGCCTGAACACTGAAGCTTTCTTT

J gene: TRBJ1-4
clone size: .
D gene: .
V gene: TRBV12-5
CDR3 protein: CASGLVRGSDEKLFF
CDR3 DNA: TGTGCTAGTGGTTTGGTACGGGGTTCGGATGAAAAACTGTTTTTT

J gene: TRBJ1-2
clone size: few
D gene: TRBD1
V gene: TRBV6-1
CDR3 protein: CASMKGAGGYTF
CDR3 DNA: TGTGCCAGCATGAAGGGGGCAGGGGGCTACACCTTC

J gene: TRBJ2-6
clone size: few
D gene: TRBD1
V gene: TRBV12-3/TRBV12-4
CDR3 protein: CASSRQGPFSGANVLTF
CDR3 DNA: TGTGCCAGCAGTAGACAGGGACCATTCTCTGGGGCCAACGTCCTGACTTTC

J gene: TRBJ2-3
clone size: few
D gene: TRBD2
V gene: TRBV4-1
CDR3 protein: CASSQGSGSPRGDTQYF
CDR3 DNA: TGCGCCAGCAGCCAAGGTAGCGGGAGCCCTCGAGGGGATACGCAGTATTTT

J gene: TRBJ2-5
clone size: few
D gene: .
V gene: TRBV29-1
CDR3 protein: CSAGSSPVETQYF
CDR3 DNA: TGCAGCGCTGGTTCGAGTCCTGTGGAGACCCAGTACTTC

J gene: TRBJ2-7
clone size: many
D gene: .
V gene: TRBV18
CDR3 protein: CASSPTPASGVDEQYF
CDR3 DNA: TGTGCCAGCTCACCTACCCCGGCCTCGGGCGTGGATGAGCAGTACTTC

J gene: TRBJ1-6
clone size: few
D gene: TRBD1
V gene: TRBV27
CDR3 protein: CASRRSGGTVYSPLHF
CDR3 DNA: TGTGCCAGCAGGAGGTCCGGGGGGACAGTCTATTCACCCCTCCACTTT

J gene: TRBJ1-1
clone size: few
D gene: .
V gene: TRBV20-1
CDR3 protein: CSASTGVQFGEAFF
CDR3 DNA: TGCAGTGCATCGACGGGGGTCCAGTTTGGTGAAGCTTTCTTT

J gene: TRBJ2-3
clone size: few
D gene: .
V gene: TRBV5-1
CDR3 protein: CASSLALGARGDTQYF
CDR3 DNA: TGCGCCAGCAGCTTGGCCCTTGGGGCTAGGGGGGATACGCAGTATTTT

J gene: TRBJ1-2
clone size: .
D gene: TRBD1
V gene: TRBV6-1
CDR3 protein: CADRDGNGYTF
CDR3 DNA: TGTGCAGACAGGGATGGGAATGGCTACACCTTC

J gene: TRBJ1-1
clone size: many
D gene: .
V gene: TRBV21-1
CDR3 protein: CASVVAEAFF
CDR3 DNA: TGTGCCAGCGTTGTTGCTGAAGCTTTCTTT

J gene: TRBJ2-1
clone size: .
D gene: .
V gene: TRBV7-8
CDR3 protein: CASSLRGGETVGGEQFF
CDR3 DNA: TGTGCCAGCAGCTTAAGGGGTGGGGAAACCGTAGGCGGTGAGCAGTTCTTC

J gene: TRBJ1-1
clone size: .
D gene: TRBD1
V gene: TRBV25-1
CDR3 protein: CASGQLEGAAEAFF
CDR3 DNA: TGTGCCAGCGGGCAGCTAGAGGGGGCGGCTGAAGCTTTCTTT

J gene: TRBJ1-1
clone size: few
D gene: .
V gene: TRBV25-1
CDR3 protein: CASREVGRTEAFF
CDR3 DNA: TGTGCCAGCCGGGAGGTCGGGAGGACTGAAGCTTTCTTT

J gene: TRBJ1-1
clone size: few
D gene: .
V gene: TRBV28
CDR3 protein: CASSASGAPEAFF
CDR3 DNA: TGTGCCAGCAGTGCCTCAGGGGCTCCTGAAGCTTTCTTT

J gene: TRBJ1-4
clone size: .
D gene: .
V gene: TRBV5-1
CDR3 protein: CASSTSPTGEKLFF
CDR3 DNA: TGCGCCAGCAGTACCAGCCCCACTGGTGAAAAACTGTTTTTT

J gene: TRBJ2-3
clone size: .
D gene: TRBD1
V gene: TRBV19
CDR3 protein: CASSTPGQGATDTQYF
CDR3 DNA: TGTGCCAGTAGTACCCCCGGACAGGGGGCAACAGATACGCAGTATTTT

J gene: TRBJ2-2
clone size: many
D gene: .
V gene: TRBV27
CDR3 protein: CASRRGGTGELFF
CDR3 DNA: TGTGCCAGTAGGCGTGGAGGGACCGGGGAGCTGTTTTTT

J gene: TRBJ1-6
clone size: few
D gene: TRBD1
V gene: TRBV2
CDR3 protein: CASGGDRGSPLHF
CDR3 DNA: TGTGCCAGTGGAGGGGACAGGGGCTCACCCCTCCACTTT

J gene: TRBJ1-1
clone size: few
D gene: .
V gene: TRBV5-1
CDR3 protein: CASKDLGTEAFF
CDR3 DNA: TGCGCCAGCAAGGACTTGGGCACTGAAGCTTTCTTT

J gene: TRBJ1-2
clone size: many
D gene: .
V gene: TRBV3-1
CDR3 protein: CASTTADSYGYTF
CDR3 DNA: TGTGCCAGCACAACTGCGGACAGTTATGGCTACACCTTC

J gene: TRBJ2-2
clone size: .
D gene: .
V gene: TRBV3-1
CDR3 protein: CASSYLQSTGELFF
CDR3 DNA: TGTGCCAGCAGCTATCTGCAAAGCACCGGGGAGCTGTTTTTT

J gene: TRBJ2-1
clone size: few
D gene: .
V gene: TRBV9
CDR3 protein: CASSDGGHEQFF
CDR3 DNA: TGTGCCAGCAGCGATGGAGGCCATGAGCAGTTCTTC

J gene: TRBJ2-2
clone size: few
D gene: .
V gene: TRBV11-1
CDR3 protein: CTSSLVRYTGELFF
CDR3 DNA: TGTACCAGCAGCTTAGTGCGGTATACCGGGGAGCTGTTTTTT

J gene: TRBJ2-7
clone size: once
D gene: TRBD2
V gene: TRBV20-1
CDR3 protein: CSASYGTSGYEQYF
CDR3 DNA: TGCAGTGCTAGTTATGGGACTAGCGGCTACGAGCAGTACTTC

J gene: TRBJ2-7
clone size: few
D gene: .
V gene: TRBV7-9
CDR3 protein: CASSLAAGDEQYF
CDR3 DNA: TGTGCCAGCAGCTTAGCGGCAGGGGACGAGCAGTACTTC

J gene: TRBJ2-1
clone size: .
D gene: TRBD1
V gene: TRBV5-8
CDR3 protein: CASSFTSTGGGYNEQFF
CDR3 DNA: TGTGCCAGCAGCTTCACCTCTACAGGGGGCGGATACAATGAGCAGTTCTTC

J gene: TRBJ2-5
clone size: once
D gene: TRBD2
V gene: TRBV12-3/TRBV12-4
CDR3 protein: CASSLAVQTQYF
CDR3 DNA: TGTGCCAGCAGCCTAGCGGTTCAGACCCAGTACTTC

J gene: TRBJ2-1
clone size: few
D gene: .
V gene: TRBV30
CDR3 protein: CAYRRASTDEQFF
CDR3 DNA: TGTGCCTACCGCCGGGCCTCGACGGATGAGCAGTTCTTC

J gene: TRBJ2-6
clone size: .
D gene: .
V gene: TRBV27
CDR3 protein: CASSSLKAGTGANVLTF
CDR3 DNA: TGTGCCAGCAGTTCTCTTAAGGCAGGGACCGGGGCCAACGTCCTGACTTTC

J gene: TRBJ2-3
clone size: few
D gene: TRBD2
V gene: TRBV20-1
CDR3 protein: CSASPGLAGGSSTDTQYF
CDR3 DNA: TGCAGTGCTTCTCCGGGACTAGCGGGGGGCTCGAGCACAGATACGCAGTATTTT

J gene: TRBJ2-3
clone size: few
D gene: .
V gene: TRBV12-3/TRBV12-4
CDR3 protein: CASSFAGPTDTQYF
CDR3 DNA: TGTGCCAGCAGTTTTGCGGGGCCCACAGATACGCAGTATTTT

J gene: TRBJ1-1
clone size: .
D gene: .
V gene: TRBV3-1
CDR3 protein: CASSQRHPNTEAFF
CDR3 DNA: TGTGCCAGCAGCCAAAGACATCCGAACACTGAAGCTTTCTTT

J gene: TRBJ1-2
clone size: .
D gene: .
V gene: TRBV5-1
CDR3 protein: CASSPGEGYGYTF
CDR3 DNA: TGCGCCAGCAGCCCAGGCGAGGGATATGGCTACACCTTC

J gene: TRBJ2-7
clone size: .
D gene: .
V gene: TRBV3-1
CDR3 protein: CASSQLGGVVTYEQYF
CDR3 DNA: TGTGCCAGCAGCCAACTGGGTGGGGTCGTCACCTACGAGCAGTACTTC

J gene: TRBJ1-5
clone size: many
D gene: .
V gene: TRBV4-1
CDR3 protein: CASSHGLNNQPQHF
CDR3 DNA: TGCGCCAGCAGCCATGGACTGAACAATCAGCCCCAGCATTTT

J gene: TRBJ2-7
clone size: .
D gene: TRBD1
V gene: TRBV5-1
CDR3 protein: CASSLGRDRVRPEQYF
CDR3 DNA: TGCGCCAGCAGCTTGGGTCGGGACAGGGTTCGGCCTGAGCAGTACTTC

J gene: TRBJ2-5
clone size: few
D gene: TRBD2
V gene: TRBV7-2
CDR3 protein: CASSLTSGGAETQYF
CDR3 DNA: TGTGCCAGCAGCTTAACTAGCGGGGGGGCAGAGACCCAGTACTTC

J gene: TRBJ2-3
clone size: .
D gene: .
V gene: TRBV15
CDR3 protein: CATSRDLADTQYF
CDR3 DNA: TGTGCCACCAGCAGAGATCTTGCAGATACGCAGTATTTT

J gene: TRBJ1-2
clone size: few
D gene: .
V gene: TRBV6-5
CDR3 protein: CASTSGVNYGYTF
CDR3 DNA: TGTGCCAGCACTAGCGGGGTTAACTATGGCTACACCTTC

J gene: TRBJ2-3
clone size: few
D gene: .
V gene: TRBV10-1
CDR3 protein: CASSETAYTDTQYF
CDR3 DNA: TGCGCCAGCAGTGAAACAGCCTACACAGATACGCAGTATTTT

J gene: TRBJ1-2
clone size: many
D gene: TRBD1
V gene: TRBV12-3/TRBV12-4
CDR3 protein: CASSFLDRGGYTF
CDR3 DNA: TGTGCCAGCAGTTTCTTGGACAGGGGTGGCTACACCTTC

J gene: TRBJ2-6
clone size: many
D gene: .
V gene: TRBV6-5
CDR3 protein: CASRRQFSGANVLTF
CDR3 DNA: TGTGCCAGCAGGAGACAGTTCTCTGGGGCCAACGTCCTGACTTTC

J gene: TRBJ1-1
clone size: .
D gene: TRBD1
V gene: TRBV15
CDR3 protein: CATSREDRGRYAEAFF
CDR3 DNA: TGTGCCACCAGCAGAGAAGACAGGGGACGGTACGCTGAAGCTTTCTTT

J gene: TRBJ2-7
clone size: few
D gene: .
V gene: TRBV4-1
CDR3 protein: CASSLMHMDEQYF
CDR3 DNA: TGCGCCAGCAGCCTTATGCACATGGACGAGCAGTACTTC

J gene: TRBJ2-1
clone size: .
D gene: TRBD1
V gene: TRBV5-6
CDR3 protein: CASSLARDRGLPYNEQFF
CDR3 DNA: TGTGCCAGCAGCTTGGCCCGGGACAGGGGCCTCCCTTACAATGAGCAGTTCTTC

J gene: TRBJ2-7
clone size: few
D gene: .
V gene: TRBV2
CDR3 protein: CASSGGYEQYF
CDR3 DNA: TGTGCCAGCAGTGGCGGGTACGAGCAGTACTTC

J gene: TRBJ2-1
clone size: .
D gene: .
V gene: TRBV5-1
CDR3 protein: CASSEEPGFPPKFF
CDR3 DNA: TGCGCCAGCAGCGAGGAGCCAGGGTTCCCTCCTAAGTTCTTC

J gene: TRBJ2-7
clone size: .
D gene: .
V gene: TRBV20-1
CDR3 protein: CSASTYYEQYF
CDR3 DNA: TGCAGTGCTTCCACGTACTACGAGCAGTACTTC